The sequence of this T cell receptor (beta chain) was determined in a study of cytomegalovirus exposure and HLA in healthy donors (dated by TCRdb to 2016 to 2017). At the level of the whole study: An earlier analysis of some 620 of the donors reported under 300 Gb of sequence data and approximately 120 million unique TCR beta sequences obtained from roughly 170 million T cells. Every repertoire in the discovery cohort had been generated on one and the same sequencing platform. To predict cytomegalovirus infection status, the study combined high-throughput TCR immunosequencing, statistical association of individual TCRs with disease status, and machine learning. The study aimed to test whether cataloging public T cell receptors could reveal signatures of past pathogen exposure. Donor age, sex, ethnicity and CMV serostatus were collected together with the repertoire data. The number of donors typed differed by locus, with roughly 629-640 for A, B, C, DRB1 and DQB1, about 500 for DQA1, 600 to 610 for DPA1, and around 460 for DPB1. Besides the first cohort of roughly 640 subjects, a separate validation cohort made up of roughly 120 different subjects was used. To decide whether each TCR beta V gene segment behaved as functional or pseudogenic, an earlier analysis of 587 of the donors relied on high-throughput TCR beta sequencing. To study patterns of TCR occurrence, a later analysis re-analyzed previously published TCR beta repertoires from hundreds of donors and added high-resolution HLA genotyping. Of the 300 to 450 genotyped donors, around 81% fell in the genetic ancestry cluster associated with self-reported Caucasian donors. A later genetic analysis took genome-wide SNP genotypes for about 65% of the roughly 670 donors and used that subset as a discovery cohort. Using immunosequencing, the study profiled T cell repertoires from approximately 700 subjects and related those repertoires to cytomegalovirus serostatus. Five DR-DQ haplotypes were handled as single units for association and clustering, since linkage in the cohort was strong. Among roughly 400 genotyped donors of the cohort, an average of roughly 230,000 unique TCR beta nucleotide sequences was sequenced per donor, of which approximately 18% were non-productive. Class I and class II HLA loci were covered by the typing at four-digit resolution. Rather than drawing on any new phenotypic data, the later analysis identified candidate immune exposures from TCR beta sequences and the way those sequences occurred across donors. About 300 gigabases of sequencing data and approximately 85 million unique TCR sequences were included in an early release covering around 600 HLA-typed donors.

The CDR3 holds 16 amino acids from the cysteine to the phenylalanine. CDR3 DNA only is kept here, 48 bases in frame from base 1. Here V drops 5 bases and J drops 1 base, and the junction holds 7 bases not matched to any gene. CDR1 LNHDA and CDR2 SQIVND were looked up in the germline V gene (reference sequence). Summary of the overall study and its limitations: While some public TCRs were present in many individuals, most TCR sequences turned up only very rarely across donors. A further reported finding was that TCR beta sequences accurately predicted the HLA-A and HLA-B alleles for most subjects in the first cohort. Immune exposure information for the cohort was limited to CMV serostatus. Most CMV-associated TCR beta chains appeared to be HLA-restricted in a later analysis, and the HLA associations seemed to be driven largely by CMV exposure. Assigning TCR associations to individual alleles was difficult when HLA alleles, especially DR and DQ, strongly co-occurred. A total of 164 TCR beta chains were listed by the study as associated with cytomegalovirus. Sequencing depth was assumed to be roughly uniform across donors in the presence/absence analyses, though that assumption may not hold. Because counts were too low, about 15 rarely observed V segments, including chromosome 9 orphons, were left out of the earlier analysis of 587 of the donors. Specific HLA alleles were associated with over 15,000 TCR beta sequences at a false discovery rate of 0.05 in a later analysis. A later analysis found that TCR association rates varied across HLA loci, with DRB1 alleles showing the most associated TCRs and HLA-C alleles the fewest. A few of the identified cytomegalovirus-associated TCR beta chains were confirmed in vitro to be specific for cytomegalovirus antigens. The 87-base-pair reads could not distinguish some IMGT-functional V segments, including TRBV6-2 and TRBV6-3, so those segments were excluded. A later analysis found that HLA-associated TCR beta chains were more clonally expanded and had lower generation probabilities than equally common non-associated chains. In both the original and validation cohorts, the classifier was reported to diagnose cytomegalovirus status with high specificity and sensitivity. The cohort was sequenced for TCR beta chains only, and without alpha or paired-chain data the features that could be detected were limited. In an earlier analysis of 500 to 650 of the donors, most TCR beta V segments appeared in productive rearrangements about 87% or about 30% of the time, broadly matching IMGT annotations. According to a later genetic analysis, donors in an Asian-associated ancestry cluster had fewer N-insertions in productive TCRs than the approximately 630-donor mean. The authors suggested that the approach could potentially be generalized to other disease states and immunological phenotypes. According to a later analysis, parvovirus B19, influenza, CMV and Epstein-Barr virus appeared linked to several top co-occurrence clusters. The sequencing pipeline was judged likely to have produced a cluster of highly shared sequence variants as a technical artifact. Linkage disequilibrium might explain the correlated functional status among segregating V segments, but an unknown experimental factor could not be excluded. Because some donors lacked HLA typing at each locus, the association tests relied only on the typed subset. A later genetic analysis associated a missense DCLRE1C variant with V-gene and J-gene trimming of TCR beta chains, and an independent cohort replicated the association.

Details on this clone: It has no known antigen specificity. Base qualities were left out, and no much larger clone turns up one base away.

The cohort consisted of fewer than 700 healthy bone marrow donors. Cohort members were all nominally healthy when sampled, although unrecorded immune exposures were likely present. The donor tested CMV seronegative and was one of the 352 seronegative cohort members. A peripheral blood sample was provided by each donor, and peripheral blood mononuclear cells were used for TCR beta sequencing. The Qiagen DNeasy Blood Extraction Kit was used to extract genomic DNA from the blood cell samples. The protocol used for the library was the immunoSEQ multiplex PCR assay. The multiplex PCR relied on a mix of 60 forward primers for TCR Vbeta segments and 13 reverse primers for TCR Jbeta segments. A multiplex PCR assay on genomic DNA amplified the CDR3 region of rearranged TCR beta genes. The amplified TCR beta libraries were sequenced on the Illumina HiSeq System as 87-base-pair reads. On the study's bioinformatics: In a later analysis, around 80 million unique TCR beta chains were counted across the roughly 670 repertoires, and roughly 11 million of these chains were shared by at least two donors. Raw reads were error-corrected and collapsed into unique sequences by a nearest-neighbor algorithm in which closely related sequences were merged to remove PCR and sequencing errors. CDR3 sequences were aligned to IMGT reference sequences to assign V, D and J gene segments. Each retained sequence needed at least a six-nucleotide match to both a V gene segment and a J gene segment. Rearrangements were classified as productive when the CDR3 lacked stop codons and remained in frame with V and J, and all other rearrangements were classified as non-productive. Following IMGT convention, CDR3 was defined as the stretch from the second conserved V-encoded cysteine to the conserved J-encoded phenylalanine. Sequences without an unambiguous match to a single V gene segment were excluded from the earlier analysis of about 600 of the donors. In an earlier analysis of 587 of the donors, a V segment was called functional when productive rearrangements were above 56.7%, and segregating when the standard deviation between donors exceeded 5%. To diagnose cytomegalovirus status from the catalog of TCR beta chain sequences, a statistical classification framework was built. In a later analysis, V and J genes were assigned by comparing TCR nucleotide sequences against IMGT/GENE-DB human TR gene sequences. Using the TCRdist pipeline, a later analysis assigned CDR3 sequences along with most-parsimonious VDJ recombination scenarios. In a later analysis, each TCR beta chain was defined by its CDR3 amino acid sequence together with its V-gene family, and reads lacking a unique V-gene family were excluded. In a later analysis, around 650 highly shared, low-generation-probability nucleotide sequences were removed to address suspected cross-contamination and a sequencing artifact. For each public chain, a later analysis derived a clonal expansion index from normalized ranks of inferred template counts within each repertoire. In a later analysis, generation probabilities were computed using a VDJ recombination model fitted to out-of-frame rearrangements, and the results were checked against IGoR. In a later analysis, TCR-TCR, TCR-HLA and TCR-CMV co-occurrence was scored with hypergeometric tests, and a repertoire-size bias correction was applied to TCR pairs. False discovery rates were estimated in a later analysis by permuting HLA or CMV assignments 20 times. A later analysis grouped co-occurring TCRs with DBSCAN, adding TCRdist sequence similarity when clustering within HLA-allele-positive subsets. Co-occurrence clustering excluded repertoires with fewer than 30,000 or more than 120,000 public chains, plus five with anomalous nucleotide sharing. Drawn from immuneACCESS, this table holds only the in-frame rearrangements with V and J called that TCRdb kept. Clones are partly lost; checked studies trace under half to an unresolved V gene and leave the rest unexplained. V and J calls and clone size are given by that table; D and trimming were obtained from the DNA. The sample table records 220,000 or so clones; about 72% of these occur just once. 3.8% of the sample is in the top ten clones.

The chain employs TRBV19 and TRBJ1-5, with 8 bases in between that match TRBD1. Input material: PBMCs. The sequence derives from a male donor in good health and CMV-seronegative. CDR3 region: CASSPDRTGSNQPQHF. In nucleotide form, the sequence is TGTGCCAGTAGTCCCGACCGGACAGGGAGCAATCAGCCCCAGCATTTT.